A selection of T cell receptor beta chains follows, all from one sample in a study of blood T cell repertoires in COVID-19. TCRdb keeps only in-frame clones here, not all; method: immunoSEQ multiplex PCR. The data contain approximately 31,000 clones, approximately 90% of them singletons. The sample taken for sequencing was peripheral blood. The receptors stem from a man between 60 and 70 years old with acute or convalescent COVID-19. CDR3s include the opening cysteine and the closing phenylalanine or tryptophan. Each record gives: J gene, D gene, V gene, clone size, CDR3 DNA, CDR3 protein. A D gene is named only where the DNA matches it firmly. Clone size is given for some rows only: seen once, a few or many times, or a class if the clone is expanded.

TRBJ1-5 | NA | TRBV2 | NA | TGTGCCAGCAGTAGACAGTATAGCAATCAGCCCCAGCATTTT | CASSRQYSNQPQHF
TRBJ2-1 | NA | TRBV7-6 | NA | TGTGCCAGCAGCTTATTAGTGGGAGGCCCCCGCGATGAGCAGTTCTTC | CASSLLVGGPRDEQFF
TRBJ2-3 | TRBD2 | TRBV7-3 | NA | TGTGCCAGCAGCCTTGGACTAGCGGGAGGAGATACGCAGTATTTT | CASSLGLAGGDTQYF
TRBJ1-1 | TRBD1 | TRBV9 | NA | TGTGCCAGCAGCTCCACAGGGGGCTCTAAGATGAACACTGAAGCTTTCTTT | CASSSTGGSKMNTEAFF
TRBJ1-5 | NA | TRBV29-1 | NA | TGCAGCGTTCTACAGGGTGGCAATCAGCCCCAGCATTTT | CSVLQGGNQPQHF
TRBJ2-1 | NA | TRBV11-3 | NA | TGTGCCAGCAGCTTAGCGGGAAGGTATAGCAATGAGCAGTTCTTC | CASSLAGRYSNEQFF
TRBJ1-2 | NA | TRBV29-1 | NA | TGCAGCGTTGATTCGTATGGCTACACCTTC | CSVDSYGYTF
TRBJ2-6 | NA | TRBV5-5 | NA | TGTGCCAGCGCCTGGGCCCTCTTCTCTGGGGCCAACGTCCTGACTTTC | CASAWALFSGANVLTF
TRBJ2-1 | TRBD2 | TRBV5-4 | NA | TGTGCCAGCAGCTTGGATGGACTAGCGGGCTTCTCCTACAATGAGCAGTTCTTC | CASSLDGLAGFSYNEQFF
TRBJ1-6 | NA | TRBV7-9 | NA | TGTGCCAGCAGGCGAGCCGGGACACTTAATTCACCCCTCCACTTT | CASRRAGTLNSPLHF
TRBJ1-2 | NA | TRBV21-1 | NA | TGTGCCAGCAGCAAAGAAGGCAGGGGGTTAAATGGCTACACCTTC | CASSKEGRGLNGYTF
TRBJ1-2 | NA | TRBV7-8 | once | TGTGCCAGCAGCTTAAGGGGCACCTATGGCTACACCTTC | CASSLRGTYGYTF
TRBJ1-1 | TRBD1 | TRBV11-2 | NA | TGTGCCAGCAGCTTAGGACAGGGGGCTTTGGGTGAAGCTTTCTTT | CASSLGQGALGEAFF
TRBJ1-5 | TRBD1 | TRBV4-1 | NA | TGCGCCAGCAGCCAAGATGTGGGACAGGGATTTCAGCCCCAGCATTTT | CASSQDVGQGFQPQHF
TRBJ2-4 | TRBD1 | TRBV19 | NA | TGTGCCAGTAGTATACATGGACAGGGGGGAAACATTCAGTACTTC | CASSIHGQGGNIQYF
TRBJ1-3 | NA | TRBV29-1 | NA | TGCAGCGTTACTAGGGAAAACACCATATATTTT | CSVTRENTIYF
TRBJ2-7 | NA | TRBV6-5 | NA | TGTGCCAGCAGCCACTCGAACGGGGTCCCCTACGAGCAGTACTTC | CASSHSNGVPYEQYF
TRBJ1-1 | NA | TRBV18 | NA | TGTGCCAGCTCTCCCGGGACACCGATGAACACTGAAGCTTTCTTT | CASSPGTPMNTEAFF
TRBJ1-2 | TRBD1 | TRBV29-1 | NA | TGCAGCGCCAGACAGGGTGACTATGGCTACACCTTC | CSARQGDYGYTF
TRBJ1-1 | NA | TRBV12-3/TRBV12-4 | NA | TGTGCCAGCAGCCCACAGCTGAACACTGAAGCTTTCTTT | CASSPQLNTEAFF
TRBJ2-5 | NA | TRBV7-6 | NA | TGTGCCAGCAGCTTAGTAAATAGTCTCGAGGAAGAGACCCAGTACTTC | CASSLVNSLEEETQYF
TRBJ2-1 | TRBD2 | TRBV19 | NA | TGTGCCAGTAGTATCCGACTAGCGGGTTACAATGAGCAGTTCTTC | CASSIRLAGYNEQFF
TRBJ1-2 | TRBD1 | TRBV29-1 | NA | TGCAGCGCAGCTTTTCAAGGGACAGGGAACTATGGCTACACCTTC | CSAAFQGTGNYGYTF
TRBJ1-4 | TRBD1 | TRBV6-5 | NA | TGTGCCAGCAGTTACTCGATAAGGACAGGTGGGGAATTGTTTTTT | CASSYSIRTGGELFF
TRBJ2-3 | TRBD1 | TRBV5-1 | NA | TGCGCCAGCAGCAAACGACAGGGGGGCACAGATACGCAGTATTTT | CASSKRQGGTDTQYF
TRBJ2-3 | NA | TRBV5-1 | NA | TGCGCCAGCAGCCGCGAGGGCACAGATACGCAGTATTTT | CASSREGTDTQYF
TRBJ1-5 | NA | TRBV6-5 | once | TGTGCCAGCGTAGACAGGTACAATCAGCCCCAGCATTTT | CASVDRYNQPQHF
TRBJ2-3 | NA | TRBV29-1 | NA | TGCAGCGTTGGGCGGGCTAACACAGATACGCAGTATTTT | CSVGRANTDTQYF
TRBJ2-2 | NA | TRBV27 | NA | TGTGCCAGCAGTTATACGGTTACCGGGGAGCTGTTTTTT | CASSYTVTGELFF